The rows below give T cell receptor beta chains drawn from one sample of a study of cytomegalovirus exposure and HLA in healthy donors. Using immunoSEQ multiplex PCR, the repertoire was profiled, and TCRdb retains in-frame clones only, with some absent. Of about 89,000 clones in the sample, more than 70% were seen once. The sample was PBMCs. These receptors all come from a young woman in good health and CMV-seropositive. Each CDR3 is given with its conserved first and last residue. The D gene is left open where the match is weak.

D gene	V gene	J gene	CDR3 protein
TRBD1	TRBV7-9	TRBJ2-2	CASNRPQASGGTGELFF
TRBD1	TRBV28	TRBJ2-2	CASSLVLRQGASGELFF
NA	TRBV5-1	TRBJ1-5	CASSYRTSAGVFQPQHF
NA	TRBV6-6	TRBJ1-5	CASSYTGDSNQPQHF
TRBD2	TRBV28	TRBJ2-3	CASATSGGTDTQYF
TRBD1	TRBV6-1	TRBJ2-7	CASSSSGTGYYEQYF
TRBD1	TRBV2	TRBJ1-5	CASRTGRQPQHF
NA	TRBV29-1	TRBJ2-2	CSVVRGSMNTGELFF
TRBD1	TRBV19	TRBJ2-7	CASSITDRGYEQYF
NA	TRBV9	TRBJ2-6	CASSPPVGANVLTF
NA	TRBV10-3	TRBJ1-5	CAILPQHF
NA	TRBV10-3	TRBJ1-1	CAISERQPDTEAFF
TRBD2	TRBV4-2	TRBJ2-2	CASSQLAGGLSGELFF